The subject of this entry is one T cell receptor beta chain. This CDR3 comprises 16 residues. Trimming took off 0 bases at V and 2 bases at J, with 14 bases between the two ends. Germline loops: CDR1 MNHNS, CDR2 SASEGT. The use of a sample-barcoded 5' primer and a J-beta primer mix characterized a second PCR of roughly 6 to 11 cycles. With 12 random nucleotides, a template-switch adaptor tagged each individual cDNA molecule. Using its own MiXCR run on the 5' RACE reads, TCRdb lists one record per CDR3 protein. The table includes approximately 1,100,000 distinct CDR3 sequences, 45% detected once. The data were taken from a study of blood T cells in healthy people across ages. Ten milliliters of peripheral blood were drawn from each donor into EDTA-treated tubes.

The sample comprised blood. V usage is TRBV6-1 and J usage is TRBJ2-7, with D perhaps TRBD1 (5 bases). This receptor was identified in a woman aged 60-70 years in good health. The CDR3 protein is CASSEAGQGATYEQYF. Here the CDR3 DNA reads TGTGCCAGCAGTGAAGCTGGGCAGGGCGCTACCTACGAGCAGTACTTC.